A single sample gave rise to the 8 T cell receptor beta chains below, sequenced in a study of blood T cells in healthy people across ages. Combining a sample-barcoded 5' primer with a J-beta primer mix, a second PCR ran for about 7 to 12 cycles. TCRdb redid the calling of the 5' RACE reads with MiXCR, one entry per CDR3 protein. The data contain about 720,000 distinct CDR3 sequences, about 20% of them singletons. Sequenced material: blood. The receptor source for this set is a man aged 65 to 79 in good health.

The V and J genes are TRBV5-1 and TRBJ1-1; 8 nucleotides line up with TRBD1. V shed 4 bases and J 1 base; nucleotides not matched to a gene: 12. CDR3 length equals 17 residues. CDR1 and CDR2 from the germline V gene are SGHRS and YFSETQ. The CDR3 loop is CASSRTQQGAGNTEAFF. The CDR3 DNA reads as TGCGCCAGCAGCCGTACACAGCAGGGGGCAGGGAACACTGAAGCTTTCTTT.

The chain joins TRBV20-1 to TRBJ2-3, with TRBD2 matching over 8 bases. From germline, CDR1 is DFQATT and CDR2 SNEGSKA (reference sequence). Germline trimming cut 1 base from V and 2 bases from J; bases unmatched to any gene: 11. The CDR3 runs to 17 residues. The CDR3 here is CSARGGGAGVVTDTQYF. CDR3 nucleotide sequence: TGCAGTGCTAGAGGAGGGGGAGCGGGAGTCGTCACAGATACGCAGTATTTT.

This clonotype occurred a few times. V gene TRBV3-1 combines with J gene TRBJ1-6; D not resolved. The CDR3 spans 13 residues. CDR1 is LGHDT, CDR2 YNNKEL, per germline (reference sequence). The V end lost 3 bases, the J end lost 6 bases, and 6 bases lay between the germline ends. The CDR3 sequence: CASSQPFNSPLHF. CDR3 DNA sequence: TGTGCCAGCAGCCAGCCTTTTAATTCACCCCTCCACTTT.

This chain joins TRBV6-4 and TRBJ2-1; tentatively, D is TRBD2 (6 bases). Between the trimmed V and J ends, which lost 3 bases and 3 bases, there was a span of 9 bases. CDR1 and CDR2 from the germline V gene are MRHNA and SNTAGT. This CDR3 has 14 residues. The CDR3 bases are TGTGCCAGCAGTGAGGGGAGGCACTACAATGAGCAGTTCTTC. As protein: CASSEGRHYNEQFF.

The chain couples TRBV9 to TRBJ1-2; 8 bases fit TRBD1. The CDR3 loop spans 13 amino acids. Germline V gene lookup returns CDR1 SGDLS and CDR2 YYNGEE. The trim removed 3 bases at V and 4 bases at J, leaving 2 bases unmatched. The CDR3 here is CASSAGQVYGYTF. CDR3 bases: TGTGCCAGCAGCGCGGGACAGGTCTATGGCTACACCTTC.

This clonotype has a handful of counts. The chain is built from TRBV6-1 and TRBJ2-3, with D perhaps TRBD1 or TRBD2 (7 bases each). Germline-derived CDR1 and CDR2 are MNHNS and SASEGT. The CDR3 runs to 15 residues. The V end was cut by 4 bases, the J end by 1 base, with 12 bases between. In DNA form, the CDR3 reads TGTGCCAGCAGTGGACAGGGAGGGGGCACAGATACGCAGTATTTT. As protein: CASSGQGGGTDTQYF.

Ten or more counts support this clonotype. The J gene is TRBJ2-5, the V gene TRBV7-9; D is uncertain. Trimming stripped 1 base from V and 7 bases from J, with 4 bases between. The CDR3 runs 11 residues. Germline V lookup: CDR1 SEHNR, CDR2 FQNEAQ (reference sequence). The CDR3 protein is CASSLGLTQYF. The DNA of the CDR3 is TGTGCCAGCAGCTTAGGGTTGACCCAGTACTTC.

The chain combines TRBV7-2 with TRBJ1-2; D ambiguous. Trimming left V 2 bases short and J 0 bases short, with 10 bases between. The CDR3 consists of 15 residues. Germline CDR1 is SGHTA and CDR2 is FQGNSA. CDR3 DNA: TGTGCCAGCAGCTTATTAACAACCACTAACTATGGCTACACCTTC. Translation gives CASSLLTTTNYGYTF.